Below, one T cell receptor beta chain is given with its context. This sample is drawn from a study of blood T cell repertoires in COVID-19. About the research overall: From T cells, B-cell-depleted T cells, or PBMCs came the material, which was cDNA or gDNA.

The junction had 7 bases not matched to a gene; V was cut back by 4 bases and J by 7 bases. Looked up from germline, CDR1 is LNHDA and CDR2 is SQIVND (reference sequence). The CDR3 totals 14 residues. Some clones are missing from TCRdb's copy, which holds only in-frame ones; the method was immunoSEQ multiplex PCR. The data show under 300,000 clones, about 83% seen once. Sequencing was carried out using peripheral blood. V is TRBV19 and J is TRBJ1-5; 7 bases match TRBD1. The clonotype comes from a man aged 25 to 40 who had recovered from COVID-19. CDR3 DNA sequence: TGTGCCAGTAGTACAGCGACAGGGCGGCAGCCCCAGCATTTT. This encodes CASSTATGRQPQHF.